This record looks at one T cell receptor beta chain sequence and its context. The target antigen is unknown. The protocol was immunoSEQ multiplex PCR, while the TCRdb copy is restricted to in-frame clones and leaves out a portion. The top ten hold 18% of the sample, which has approximately 100,000 clones, about 91% seen once. This record comes from a study of T cell responses to AZD1222 COVID-19 vaccine. Findings and caveats of the study: Among spike-specific TCRs, nearly half reportedly target unmutated variant regions. There were repertoire samples only from the period after the peak T cell response.

Sequenced material: peripheral blood, taken on day 0 of AZD1222 vaccination. This receptor was obtained from an adult in good health.

The CDR3 spells CASSLLVNTEAFF. As DNA, the CDR3 is TGTGCCAGCAGCTTACTAGTGAACACTGAAGCTTTCTTT. The V gene is TRBV14, the J gene TRBJ1-1; D is unclear. V was pared by 5 bases and J by 0 bases, with 7 bases between. Germline V gene lookup returns CDR1 SGHDN and CDR2 FVKESK. The CDR3 spans 13 residues.